This T cell receptor (beta chain) originates from a study of read filtering for tumor transcriptome and immune sequencing. This clonotype was recorded at least ten times. The library was built from about 400 ng RNA with molecular barcoded adaptors for alpha/delta and beta/gamma chains. TCRdb recomputed calls from the reads with MiXCR, one row per CDR3 protein. Among around 130,000 distinct CDR3 sequences, roughly 13% were seen once, and the ten largest hold about 11%. This CDR3 spans 18 amino acids. V was clipped by 1 base and J by 2 bases, with 20 bases between them. CDR1 and CDR2 (germline): KGHSH, LQKENI.

The sequenced material came from a population of CD138-negative cells sorted from bone marrow. The V and J genes are TRBV18 and TRBJ1-1; D may be TRBD1 (5 bases). This TCR was recovered from a donor over 35 with multiple myeloma. In DNA form, the CDR3 reads TGTGCCAGCTCACCACGACTTGGGCAGGGTGGTAGCAACACTGAAGCTTTCTTT. The encoded protein is CASSPRLGQGGSNTEAFF.